The clone carrying this T cell receptor beta chain was observed a single time. These data come from a study of OX40 agonist ivuxolimab in advanced cancers. Study summary: Having had anti-PD-1, anti-PD-L1 or anti-CTLA-4 therapy before was allowed, and around 44% had some.

Libraries were prepared by immunoSEQ multiplex PCR; TCRdb keeps only in-frame clonotypes and omits some of them. The table has more than 45,000 clones, 91% seen once. With V trimmed by 0 bases and J by 0 bases, 5 bases remained unmatched. CDR1 and CDR2 (germline): LGHNA, YSLEER. This CDR3 has 17 residues. The sequence was collected from an adult with an advanced solid tumor such as melanoma, head and neck, liver or kidney cancer. The sequenced sample was CD4+ or CD8+ T cells sorted from blood, obtained in a trial of the OX40 agonist ivuxolimab. The J gene is TRBJ1-2, the V gene TRBV4-3; 9 bases agree with TRBD1. The CDR3 reads CASSQDGTGYANYGYTF. CDR3 nucleotide sequence: TGCGCCAGCAGCCAAGATGGGACAGGGTACGCTAACTATGGCTACACCTTC.